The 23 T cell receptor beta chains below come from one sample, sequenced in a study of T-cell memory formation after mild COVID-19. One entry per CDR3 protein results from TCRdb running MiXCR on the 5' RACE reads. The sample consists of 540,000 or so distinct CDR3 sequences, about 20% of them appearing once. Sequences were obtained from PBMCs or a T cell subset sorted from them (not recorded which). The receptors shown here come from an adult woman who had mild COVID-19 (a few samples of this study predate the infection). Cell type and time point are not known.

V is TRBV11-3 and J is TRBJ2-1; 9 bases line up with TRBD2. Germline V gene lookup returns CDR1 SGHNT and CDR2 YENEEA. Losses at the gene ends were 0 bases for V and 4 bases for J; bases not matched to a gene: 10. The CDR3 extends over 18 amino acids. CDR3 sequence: CASSLDTTSGFGYNEQFF. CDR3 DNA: TGTGCCAGCAGCTTAGATACGACTAGCGGCTTTGGGTACAATGAGCAGTTCTTC.

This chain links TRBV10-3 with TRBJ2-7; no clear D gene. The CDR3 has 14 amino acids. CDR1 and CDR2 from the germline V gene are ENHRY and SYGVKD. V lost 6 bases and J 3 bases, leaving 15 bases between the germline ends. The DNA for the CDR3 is TGTGCCATCAGGGATCCCACAGAGTACTACGAGCAGTACTTC. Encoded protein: CAIRDPTEYYEQYF.

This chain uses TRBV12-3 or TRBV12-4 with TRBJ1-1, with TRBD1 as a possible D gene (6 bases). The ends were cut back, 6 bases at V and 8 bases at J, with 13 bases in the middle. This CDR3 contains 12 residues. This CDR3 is CASSRSGGEAFF. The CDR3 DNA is TGTGCCAGCAGCCGATCCGGGGGCGAAGCTTTCTTT.

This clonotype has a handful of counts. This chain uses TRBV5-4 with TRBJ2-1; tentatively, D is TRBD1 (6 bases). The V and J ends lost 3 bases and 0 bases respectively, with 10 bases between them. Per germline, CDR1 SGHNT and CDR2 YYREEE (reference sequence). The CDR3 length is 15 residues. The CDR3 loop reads CASSSGHPSYNEQFF. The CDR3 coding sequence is TGTGCCAGCAGCTCGGGACATCCCTCCTACAATGAGCAGTTCTTC.

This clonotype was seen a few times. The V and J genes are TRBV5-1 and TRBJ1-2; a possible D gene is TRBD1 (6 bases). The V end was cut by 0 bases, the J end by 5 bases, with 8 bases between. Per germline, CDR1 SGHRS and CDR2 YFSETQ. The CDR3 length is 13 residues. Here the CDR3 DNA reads TGCGCCAGCAGCTTGGACAGGGCGTATGGCTACACCTTC. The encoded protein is CASSLDRAYGYTF.

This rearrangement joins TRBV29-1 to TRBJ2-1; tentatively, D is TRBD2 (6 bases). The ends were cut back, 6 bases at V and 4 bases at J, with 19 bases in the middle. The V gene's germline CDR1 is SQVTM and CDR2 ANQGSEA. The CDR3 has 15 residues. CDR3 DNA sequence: TGCAGCGTCGCCCTGAGGCTAGCGTCATACAATGAGCAGTTCTTC. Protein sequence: CSVALRLASYNEQFF.

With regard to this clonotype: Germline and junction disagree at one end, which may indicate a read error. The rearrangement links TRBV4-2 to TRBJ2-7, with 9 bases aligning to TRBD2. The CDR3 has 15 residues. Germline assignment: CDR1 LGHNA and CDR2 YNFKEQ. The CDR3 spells CASSQTSGTSSEQYF. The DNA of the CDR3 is TGTGCCAGCAGCCAGACTAGCGGCACCTCCTCCGAGCAGTACTTC.

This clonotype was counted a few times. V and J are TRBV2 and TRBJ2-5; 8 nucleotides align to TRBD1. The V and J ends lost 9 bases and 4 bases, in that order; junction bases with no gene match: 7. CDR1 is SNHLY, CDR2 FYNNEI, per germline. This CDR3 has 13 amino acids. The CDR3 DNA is TGTGCCAGAACAGGGGGATTAGCAGAGACCCAGTACTTC. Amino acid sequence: CARTGGLAETQYF.

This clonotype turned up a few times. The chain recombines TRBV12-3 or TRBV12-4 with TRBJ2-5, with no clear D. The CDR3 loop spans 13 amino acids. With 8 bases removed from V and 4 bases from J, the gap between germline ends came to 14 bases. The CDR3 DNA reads TGTGCCAGCGGAGCCCTCGGTGTAGAGACCCAGTACTTC. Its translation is CASGALGVETQYF.

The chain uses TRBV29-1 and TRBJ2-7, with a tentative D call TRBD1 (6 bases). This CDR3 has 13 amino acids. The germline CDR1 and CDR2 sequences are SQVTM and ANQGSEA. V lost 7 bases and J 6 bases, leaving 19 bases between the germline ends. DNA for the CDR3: TGCAGCGGTGGACAGTCCCATTTCGGCGAGCAGTACTTC. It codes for CSGGQSHFGEQYF.

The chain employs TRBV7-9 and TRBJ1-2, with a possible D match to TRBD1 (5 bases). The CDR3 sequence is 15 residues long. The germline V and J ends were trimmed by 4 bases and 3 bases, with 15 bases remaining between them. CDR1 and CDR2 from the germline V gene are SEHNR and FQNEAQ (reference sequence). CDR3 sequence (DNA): TGTGCCAGCAGCTCAATCCGGGCGGGGGACTATGGCTACACCTTC. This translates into CASSSIRAGDYGYTF.

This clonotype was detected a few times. The CDR3 sequence is CSVKLAGVYEQYF. DNA for the CDR3: TGCAGCGTTAAACTAGCGGGAGTCTACGAGCAGTACTTC. The chain has TRBV29-1 and TRBJ2-7; 11 nucleotides agree with TRBD2. Per the germline V gene, CDR1 is SQVTM and CDR2 is ANQGSEA. This CDR3 comprises 13 residues. Trimming removed 5 bases from V and 3 bases from J; junction bases left unmatched: 3.

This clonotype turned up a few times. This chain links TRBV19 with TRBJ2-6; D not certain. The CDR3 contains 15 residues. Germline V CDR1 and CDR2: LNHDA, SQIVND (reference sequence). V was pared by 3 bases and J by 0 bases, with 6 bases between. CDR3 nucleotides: TGTGCCAGTAGTATGGGTACCTCTGGGGCCAACGTCCTGACTTTC. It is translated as CASSMGTSGANVLTF.

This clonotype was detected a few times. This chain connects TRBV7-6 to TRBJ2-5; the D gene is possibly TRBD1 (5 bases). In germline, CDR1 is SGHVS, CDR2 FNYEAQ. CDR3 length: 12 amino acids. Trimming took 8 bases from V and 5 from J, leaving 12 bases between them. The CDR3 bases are TGTGCCAGCGGGGCCCTGTTGGAGACCCAGTACTTC. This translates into CASGALLETQYF.

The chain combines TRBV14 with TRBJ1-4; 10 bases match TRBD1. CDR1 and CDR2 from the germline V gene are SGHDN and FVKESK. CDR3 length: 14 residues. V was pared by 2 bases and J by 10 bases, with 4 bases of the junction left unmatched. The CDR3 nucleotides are TGTGCCAGCAGCCAAACGAGGACAGGGGGAAAACTGTTTTTT. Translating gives CASSQTRTGGKLFF.

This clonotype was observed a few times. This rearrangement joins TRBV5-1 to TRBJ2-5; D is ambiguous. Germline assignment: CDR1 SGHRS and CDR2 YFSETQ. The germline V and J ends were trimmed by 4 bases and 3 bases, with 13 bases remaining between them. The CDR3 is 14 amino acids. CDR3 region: CASSPGSREETQYF. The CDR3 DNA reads TGCGCCAGCAGCCCCGGCAGTCGGGAAGAGACCCAGTACTTC.

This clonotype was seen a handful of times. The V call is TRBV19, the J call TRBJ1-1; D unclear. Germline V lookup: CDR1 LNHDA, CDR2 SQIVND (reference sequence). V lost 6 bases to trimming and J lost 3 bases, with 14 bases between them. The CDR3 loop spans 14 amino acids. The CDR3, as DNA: TGTGCCAGTAGGAGTGCTGGGCCCTACACTGAAGCTTTCTTT. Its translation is CASRSAGPYTEAFF.

CDR3 in DNA: TGCGCCAGCAGCCAAGATGGGTTATCGTTAGAGACCCAGTACTTC. Residues: CASSQDGLSLETQYF. The V and J genes are TRBV4-3 and TRBJ2-5; no reliable D call. Per the germline V gene, CDR1 is LGHNA and CDR2 is YSLEER. CDR3 length equals 15 residues. The ends were cut back, 0 bases at V and 4 bases at J, with 12 bases in the middle.

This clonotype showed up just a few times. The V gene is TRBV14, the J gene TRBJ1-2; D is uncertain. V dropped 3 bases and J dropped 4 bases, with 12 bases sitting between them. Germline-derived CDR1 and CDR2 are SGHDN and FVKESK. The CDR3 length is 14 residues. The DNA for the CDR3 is TGTGCCAGCAGCCAGGGCGTATCGGCCTATGGCTACACCTTC. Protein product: CASSQGVSAYGYTF.

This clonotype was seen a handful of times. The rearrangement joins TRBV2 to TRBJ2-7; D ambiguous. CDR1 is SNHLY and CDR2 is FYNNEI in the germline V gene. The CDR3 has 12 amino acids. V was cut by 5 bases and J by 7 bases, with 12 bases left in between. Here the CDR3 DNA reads TGTGCCAGCAGTCTACAGTTCTCGGAGCAGTACTTC. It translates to CASSLQFSEQYF.

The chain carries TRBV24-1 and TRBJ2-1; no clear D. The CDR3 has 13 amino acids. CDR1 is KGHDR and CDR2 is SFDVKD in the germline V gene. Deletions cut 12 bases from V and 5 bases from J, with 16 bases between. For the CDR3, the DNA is TGTGCCGCTCGAGCAAGGGCGAACAATGAGCAGTTCTTC. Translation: CAARARANNEQFF.

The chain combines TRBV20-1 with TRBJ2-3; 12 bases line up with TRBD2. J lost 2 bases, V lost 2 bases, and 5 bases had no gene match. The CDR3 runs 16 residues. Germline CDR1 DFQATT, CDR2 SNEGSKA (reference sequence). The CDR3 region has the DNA TGCAGTGCTAGATTGACTAGCGGGGGTTACACAGATACGCAGTATTTT. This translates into CSARLTSGGYTDTQYF.

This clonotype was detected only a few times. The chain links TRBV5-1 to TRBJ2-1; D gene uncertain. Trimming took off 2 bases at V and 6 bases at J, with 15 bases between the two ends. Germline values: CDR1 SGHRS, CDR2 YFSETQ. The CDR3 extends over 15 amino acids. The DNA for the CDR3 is TGCGCCAGCAGCTTCCCCCTCACGTCCATCAATGAGCAGTTCTTC. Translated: CASSFPLTSINEQFF.